This paragraph reports one T cell receptor (beta chain). Its antigen is not identified. The data stem from a study of cytomegalovirus exposure and HLA in healthy donors. Study at large: Researchers found that about four fifths of 398 genotyped donors fell within the Caucasian-associated ancestry cluster.

V lost 3 bases to trimming and J lost 11 bases; unmatched junction nucleotides: 7. The CDR3 spans 14 residues. CDR1 is MDHEN, CDR2 SYDVKM, per germline. Primers included in the PCR were 60 Vbeta and 13 Jbeta primers. Sequencing was performed with immunoSEQ multiplex PCR; in TCRdb, only in-frame clones are kept and a portion is missing. The sample has approximately 260,000 clones; about four fifths are singletons. Study observations and caveats: Cytomegalovirus status was reportedly diagnosed by the classifier with high sensitivity and specificity.

Input material: PBMCs. This receptor was taken from a woman aged 40 to 55 in good health and CMV-seropositive. This chain joins TRBV28 and TRBJ1-6, with TRBD1 identical over 7 bases. CDR3: CASSFLRQGAPLHF. CDR3 DNA sequence: TGTGCCAGCAGTTTCTTAAGACAGGGAGCACCCCTCCACTTT. The full variable domain, in which reference TRBV28 and TRBJ1-6 provide the parts outside the CDR3, is DVKVTQSSRYLVKRTGEKVFLECVQDMDHENMFWYRQDPGLGLRLIYFSYDVKMKEKGDIPEGYSVSREKKERFSLILESASTNQTSMYLCASSFLRQGAPLHFGNGTRLTVT.